This T cell receptor (beta chain) was obtained from a study of shared clonotypes between healthy human individuals. In the study overall: There were three CD4 naive, three CD4 memory, two CD8 naive and one CD8 memory plates per donor.

The study, taken as a whole, reports: Relative to clonotypes present in all four donors, those not shared had lower generation probabilities. Naive CD4 clonotype sharing across a few donors was 5% to 6%. In this cohort, only blood was sampled, and tissue repertoires likely differ.

TCRdb's table, derived via immunoSEQ multiplex PCR, lists solely in-frame clones and lacks some. Among 2 million to 3 million clones listed, roughly 92% were seen once. CDR3 length: 15 amino acids. Germline-derived CDR1 and CDR2 are SGHNT and YYREEE (reference sequence). Trimming pared 0 bases from V and 3 bases from J, leaving 9 bases between. Points on this clone: Its cognate antigen is unknown.

The source material was naive CD4+ T cells sorted from blood. Subset defined: CD45RA+ positively selected. The sequence was collected from a man between 18 and 35 years old in good health. This chain connects TRBV5-4 to TRBJ2-2; D possibly corresponds to TRBD2 (5 bases). The CDR3 nucleotides are TGTGCCAGCAGCTTGGGGCTAGCCTACACCGGGGAGCTGTTTTTT. It is translated as CASSLGLAYTGELFF.